This T cell receptor (beta chain) comes out of a study of CXCR3-negative and CXCR3-positive naive CD8 T cells. Germline CDR1 is SGHDN and CDR2 is FVKESK. The CDR3 length is 15 residues. UMI-labeled 5' RACE TRB cDNA libraries were prepared from the cells. TCRdb reanalyzed the 5' RACE reads, giving one entry per CDR3 protein sequence and no DNA. The sample holds 100,000 to 150,000 distinct CDR3 sequences. This TCR was sampled from a human donor in good health. Some clones in this sample may be carry-over from other donors' samples. Source material: naive CXCR3- CD8+ T cells from blood. This sample's subset: CD45RO-CCR7+CD27+CD95- naive CD8+ T cells lacking CXCR3 (TNR3-). The V gene is TRBV14, the J gene TRBJ2-1; the D call from TCRdb, TRBD1, cannot be confirmed without DNA. CDR3 protein: CASSQGRGGDPEQFF.